This T cell receptor beta chain was documented in a study of T-cell reconstitution after alpha-beta-depleted transplantation in children. Turning to this clonotype: Antigen unknown.

Regarding the study as a whole: After transplant, high TCRbeta diversity at day 60 in some patients arose from surviving recipient T cells and thymic progenitors. Several hundred expanded graft clones reportedly supplied alpha-beta T cells about two months after transplant. When one year had passed after transplant, most T-cell counts and diversity came from newly produced T cells.

From germline, CDR1 is KGHSH and CDR2 LQKENI. The CDR3 loop spans 15 amino acids. V lost 3 bases and J lost 3, with 13 bases in between. Unique molecular identifiers were used in preparing the TCRbeta library. Each CDR3 protein gets one entry after TCRdb re-called the PCR reads with MiXCR. This sample carries 490,000 or so distinct CDR3 sequences, roughly 10% of them seen once, and the ten largest clones take about 2%. The chain links TRBV18 to TRBJ2-3; no definite D call. Sequencing was performed on PBMCs, taken before TCRalphabeta/CD19-depleted stem cell transplant. The source is a child aged 2-15 years with inherited bone marrow failure, due to receive a stem cell transplant. The CDR3, as DNA: TGTGCCAGCTCACCGGGTGGCTATGGAACAGATACGCAGTATTTT. This translates into CASSPGGYGTDTQYF.